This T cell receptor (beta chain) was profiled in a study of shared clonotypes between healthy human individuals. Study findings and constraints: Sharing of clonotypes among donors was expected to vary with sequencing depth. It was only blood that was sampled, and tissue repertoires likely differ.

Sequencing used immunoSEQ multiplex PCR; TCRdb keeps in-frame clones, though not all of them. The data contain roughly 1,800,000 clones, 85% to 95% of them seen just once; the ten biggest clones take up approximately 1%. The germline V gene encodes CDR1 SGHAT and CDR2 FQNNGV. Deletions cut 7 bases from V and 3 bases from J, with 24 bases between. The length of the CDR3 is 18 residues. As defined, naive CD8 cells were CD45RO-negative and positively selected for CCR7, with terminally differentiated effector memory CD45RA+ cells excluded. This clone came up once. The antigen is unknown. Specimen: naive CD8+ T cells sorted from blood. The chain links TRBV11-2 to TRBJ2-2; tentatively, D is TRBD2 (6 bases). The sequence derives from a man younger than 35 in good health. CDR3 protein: CASTIRPPDYEDTGELFF. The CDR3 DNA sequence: TGTGCCAGCACCATTAGGCCCCCGGACTATGAGGACACCGGGGAGCTGTTTTTT.